The source of this T cell receptor (beta chain) is a study of memory CD4+ T cells and cytomegalovirus serostatus. Across the study: Donors were healthy Belgian adults, 10 or so CMV seropositive and fewer than 30 seronegative.

The sort gate was single viable CD3+CD4+CD8-CD45RO+ cells for memory CD4+ T cells. In the original analysis: After removing out-of-frame reads, 2 million to 2.5 million distinct TCRbeta sequences remained. TCRdb keeps only in-frame clones here, not all; method: immunoSEQ multiplex PCR. V, J and clone size are taken as reported in that table, and D and trimming were inferred from the DNA itself. The sample includes approximately 51,000 clones, approximately 81% of them seen just once. Note on this clone: Its matching antigen is unknown.

The study, taken as a whole, reports: Of roughly 180 reported CMV TCRbeta sequences, under 80 were found in memory CD4+ repertoires. Suggested: most of the CMV-linked TCR signature lies in CD4+ memory cells.

The J segment lost 5 bases and the V segment lost 6 bases, leaving 10 bases of the junction unmatched. The germline V gene encodes CDR1 SGHTS and CDR2 YDEGEE. This CDR3 spans 14 amino acids. The J gene is TRBJ1-2, the V gene TRBV5-8, with 7 bases lining up with TRBD1. The source of this sequence is an adult in good health and CMV-seropositive. Specimen: memory CD4+ T cells from blood. CDR3 loop: CASILTDREYGYTF. The DNA of the CDR3 is TGTGCCAGCATCCTCACCGACAGGGAGTATGGCTACACCTTC.